This T cell receptor beta chain was recorded in a study of blood T cell repertoires in COVID-19. For the study at large: Material from acute and convalescent COVID-19 was sourced from the United States, Italy and Spain. T cells, B-cell-depleted T cells, or PBMCs supplied cDNA or gDNA.

Trimming took 2 bases from V and 7 from J; bases not matched to a gene: 13. There are 18 residues in the CDR3. The germline V gene encodes CDR1 SEHNR and CDR2 FQNEAQ (reference sequence). As originally analysed: Reference gene primer amplification gave estimated nucleated cell counts. This table comes from immunoSEQ multiplex PCR, and its TCRdb copy is limited to in-frame clones, with some not included. V and J calls and clone size are given by that table; D and trimming were obtained from the DNA. The table records roughly 260,000 clones, approximately 90% of them present only once. The chain combines TRBV7-9 with TRBJ2-1; 11 nucleotides align to TRBD2. This sequence was found in a middle-aged woman with acute or convalescent COVID-19. Sequencing was carried out using peripheral blood. Here the CDR3 reads CASSLFAVAGGPRNEQFF. In DNA, the CDR3 is TGTGCCAGCAGCTTATTCGCCGTAGCGGGGGGGCCTCGGAATGAGCAGTTCTTC.